This paragraph covers one TCR beta chain sequence. Its cognate antigen has yet to be identified. No much larger clone is present one base from it, and per-base qualities are unavailable. Including the terminal cysteine and phenylalanine, the CDR3 comprises 17 residues. Only CDR3 DNA remains: 51 bases, in frame from the first base. The germline V gene provides CDR1 KGHSH and CDR2 LQKENI. The V end gives up 2 bases and the J end 3 bases, leaving 11 bases in the junction not matched to a gene. Preparation of the library involved the immunoSEQ multiplex PCR assay. For the multiplex PCR, a mixture combining 60 forward primers for TCR Vbeta segments and 13 reverse primers for TCR Jbeta segments was used. A multiplex PCR assay on genomic DNA amplified the CDR3 region of rearranged TCR beta genes. Amplified TCR beta libraries were sequenced as 87-base-pair reads on the Illumina HiSeq System. In the authors' own workflow: Across the roughly 640 repertoires, a later analysis counted about 81 million unique TCR beta chains, roughly 11 million of which were shared by at least two donors. Raw reads were error-corrected and collapsed into unique sequences by a nearest-neighbor algorithm in which closely related sequences were merged to remove PCR and sequencing errors. CDR3 sequences were aligned to IMGT reference sequences to assign V, D and J gene segments. For a sequence to be retained, at least a six-nucleotide match to both a V gene segment and a J gene segment was required. Rearrangements were called productive when the CDR3 lacked stop codons and stayed in frame with V and J; all others were non-productive. CDR3 was defined by IMGT convention, running from the second conserved V-encoded cysteine to the conserved J-encoded phenylalanine. Sequences without an unambiguous match to a single V gene segment were excluded from the earlier analysis of about 600 of the donors. An earlier analysis of 500 to 600 of the donors classified V segments as functional when productive rearrangements were above 56.7% and as segregating when the standard deviation between donors was above 5%. A statistical classification framework was developed to diagnose cytomegalovirus status using the catalog of TCR beta chain sequences. A later analysis assigned V and J genes by comparing TCR nucleotide sequences with IMGT/GENE-DB human TR gene sequences. A later analysis assigned CDR3 sequences and most-parsimonious VDJ recombination scenarios with the TCRdist pipeline. In a later analysis, each TCR beta chain was defined by its CDR3 amino acid sequence together with its V-gene family, and reads lacking a unique V-gene family were excluded. In a later analysis, nearly 600 highly shared, low-generation-probability nucleotide sequences were removed to address suspected cross-contamination and a sequencing artifact. In a later analysis, a clonal expansion index was calculated for each public chain from normalized within-repertoire ranks of inferred template counts. In a later analysis, generation probabilities were computed using a VDJ recombination model fitted to out-of-frame rearrangements, and the results were checked against IGoR. Hypergeometric tests were used in a later analysis to score TCR-TCR, TCR-HLA and TCR-CMV co-occurrence, with a repertoire-size bias correction applied to the TCR pairs. In a later analysis, false discovery rates were estimated by permuting HLA or CMV assignments 20 times. A later analysis grouped co-occurring TCRs with DBSCAN, adding TCRdist sequence similarity when clustering within HLA-allele-positive subsets. Co-occurrence clustering excluded repertoires with fewer than 30,000 or more than 120,000 public chains, plus five with anomalous nucleotide sharing. Imported from immuneACCESS, the table was reduced by TCRdb to in-frame sequences with V and J called. These copies leave out some clones; in studies compared against another copy, an unresolved V gene accounts for under half, and the cause of the remainder is not known. D and trimming come from the DNA, and the V and J calls and clone size come from that table. Within this sample are under 200,000 clones, with 70% to 80% of them counted one time only. The ten largest clonotypes hold approximately 2.2% of the sample.

The source of the sample is a study of cytomegalovirus exposure and HLA in healthy donors (dated by TCRdb to about 2017). At the level of the whole study: According to an earlier analysis of 587 of the donors, about 179 million T cells yielded 117 million unique TCR beta sequences and approximately 280 Gb of sequence data. A later genetic analysis took genome-wide SNP genotypes for 398 of the 666 donors and used that subset as a discovery cohort. Of the roughly 400 genotyped donors, about 84% fell in the genetic ancestry cluster associated with self-reported Caucasian donors. Alongside the repertoire data, information on donor age, sex, ethnicity and CMV serostatus was compiled. Using immunosequencing, the study profiled T cell repertoires from 550 to 750 subjects and related those repertoires to cytomegalovirus serostatus. The number of typed donors differed by locus: about 620-630 for A, B, C, DRB1 and DQB1; roughly 510 for DQA1; 606 for DPA1; and some 470 for DPB1. Across 300 to 500 genotyped donors of the cohort, an average of approximately 220,000 unique TCR beta nucleotide sequences per donor were sequenced, and roughly 20% of those sequences were non-productive. A later analysis re-analyzed previously published TCR beta repertoires from roughly 690 donors and added high-resolution HLA genotyping to study TCR occurrence patterns. Along with the roughly 700-subject first cohort, a separate validation cohort of roughly 110 different subjects was used. Both class I and class II loci were covered by HLA typing, at four-digit resolution. Roughly 5 DR-DQ haplotypes were handled as single units for association and clustering, since linkage in the cohort was strong. Around 300 gigabases of sequencing data and 70 million to 100 million unique TCR sequences were included in an early release covering roughly 600 HLA-typed donors. Rather than using new phenotypic data, the later analysis identified candidate immune exposures from TCR beta sequences and from how often those sequences occurred across donors. To predict cytomegalovirus infection status, the study brought together high-throughput TCR immunosequencing, statistical association of individual TCRs with disease status, and machine learning. Every repertoire in the discovery cohort had been generated on one and the same sequencing platform. An earlier analysis of fewer than 750 of the donors used high-throughput TCR beta sequencing to judge whether each TCR beta V gene segment behaved as functional or pseudogenic. The aim of the study was to test whether cataloging public T cell receptors could identify signatures of past pathogen exposure.

The investigation overall reported the following: A few of the identified cytomegalovirus-associated TCR beta chains were confirmed in vitro to be specific for cytomegalovirus antigens. V-gene and J-gene trimming of TCR beta chains was associated with a missense DCLRE1C variant in a later genetic analysis, and the association was replicated in an independent cohort. The cohort was sequenced for TCR beta chains only, and without alpha or paired-chain data the features that could be detected were limited. In the study, around 150 TCR beta chains were listed as associated with cytomegalovirus. Specific HLA alleles were associated with 18,000 or so TCR beta sequences at a false discovery rate of 0.05 in a later analysis. According to a later analysis, TCR association rates differed among HLA loci, with DRB1 alleles showing the most associated TCRs and HLA-C alleles showing the fewest. Compared with equally common non-associated chains, HLA-associated TCR beta chains in a later analysis were more clonally expanded and had lower generation probabilities. While some public TCRs were present in many individuals, most TCR sequences turned up only very rarely across donors. Compared with the approximately 700-donor mean, donors in an Asian-associated ancestry cluster had fewer N-insertions in productive TCRs, according to a later genetic analysis. Strong co-occurrence of HLA alleles, especially DR and DQ, made assigning TCR associations to individual alleles difficult. CMV serostatus was the only immune exposure information available for the cohort. The classifier was reported to diagnose cytomegalovirus status with high specificity and sensitivity in both the original cohort and the validation cohort. The authors suggested that the approach could potentially be extended to other disease states and immunological phenotypes. Correlated functional status among segregating V segments might reflect linkage disequilibrium, but an unknown experimental factor could not be ruled out. A later analysis reported that several top co-occurrence clusters appeared linked to parvovirus B19, influenza, CMV and Epstein-Barr virus. In an earlier analysis of around 600 of the donors, most TCR beta V segments were observed in productive rearrangements about 87% or about 30% of the time, broadly matching IMGT annotations. Because HLA typing was missing for some donors at each locus, association tests included only the typed subset. A cluster of highly shared sequence variants was judged likely to be a technical artifact of the sequencing pipeline. A later analysis found that most CMV-associated TCR beta chains appeared HLA-restricted, with HLA associations seemingly driven largely by CMV exposure. Because counts were too low, seventeen rarely observed V segments, including chromosome 9 orphons, were excluded from the earlier analysis of roughly 580 of the donors. Because the 87-base-pair reads could not distinguish some IMGT-functional V segments, including TRBV6-2 and TRBV6-3, those segments were excluded. Presence/absence analyses assumed roughly uniform sequencing depth across donors, an assumption that may not hold. A further reported finding was that TCR beta sequences accurately predicted the HLA-A and HLA-B alleles for most subjects in the first cohort.

In total, 630 or so healthy bone marrow donors made up the cohort. Cohort members were all nominally healthy when sampled, although unrecorded immune exposures were likely present. The donor tested CMV seropositive and was one of the 289 seropositive cohort members. A peripheral blood sample was collected from each donor, and TCR beta sequencing was performed on peripheral blood mononuclear cells. Genomic DNA extraction from the blood cell samples was performed with the Qiagen DNeasy Blood Extraction Kit. This receptor chain uses TRBV18 and TRBJ2-3; TRBD1 lines up with 7 middle nucleotides. The TCR originated in a woman aged 25 to 45 in good health and CMV-seropositive. Sequencing was done on a sample of PBMCs. The CDR3 here reads CASSPIPRQGVTDTQYF. The DNA reads as follows: TGTGCCAGCTCACCAATCCCAAGACAGGGTGTGACAGATACGCAGTATTTT.